This T cell receptor beta chain was found in a study of beta chain features in type 1 diabetes. This CDR3 has 14 amino acids. V lost 4 bases to trimming and J lost 5 bases, with 14 bases between them. Germline assignment: CDR1 LNHDA and CDR2 SQIVND (reference sequence). Expressed TCRB transcripts were sequenced because the isolated RNA had all been reverse transcribed beforehand. Read counts averaged around 3.6 million for samples of naive, central memory and regulatory T cells. The table came from immunoSEQ multiplex PCR; TCRdb's copy has only in-frame clones and leaves some out. The table includes about 400,000 clones, around 13% detected once. This clone has more than one count but fewer than ten.

The sequence was obtained from a man younger than 35 in good health. Sequences were obtained from naive CD4+ T cells from blood. V and J are TRBV19 and TRBJ1-2; the D gene is possibly TRBD1 (6 bases). The CDR3 is CASSTNRESYGYTF. In nucleotides, the CDR3 is TGTGCCAGTAGTACGAACAGGGAAAGTTATGGCTACACCTTC.